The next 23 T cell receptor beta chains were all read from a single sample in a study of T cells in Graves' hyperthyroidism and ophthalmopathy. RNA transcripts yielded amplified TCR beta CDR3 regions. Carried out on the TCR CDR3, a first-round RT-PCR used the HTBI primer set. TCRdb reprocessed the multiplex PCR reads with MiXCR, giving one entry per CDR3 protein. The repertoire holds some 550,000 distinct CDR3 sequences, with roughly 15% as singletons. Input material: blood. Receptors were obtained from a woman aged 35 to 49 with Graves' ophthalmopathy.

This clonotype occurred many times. CDR3 sequence (DNA): TGTGCCAGCTGCCCCGGGGAGGAAAACATTCAGTACTTC. Translated, it gives CASCPGEENIQYF. The V gene is TRBV28, the J gene TRBJ2-4; weak D call: TRBD2 (6 bases). The V end lost 8 bases, the J end lost 5 bases, and 13 bases lay between the germline ends. Germline-derived CDR1 and CDR2 are MDHEN and SYDVKM. The CDR3 totals 13 residues. The whole variable domain, filled in from reference TRBV28 and TRBJ2-4, reads DVKVTQSSRYLVKRTGEKVFLECVQDMDHENMFWYRQDPGLGLRLIYFSYDVKMKEKGDIPEGYSVSREKKERFSLILESASTNQTSMYLCASCPGEENIQYFGAGTRLSVL.

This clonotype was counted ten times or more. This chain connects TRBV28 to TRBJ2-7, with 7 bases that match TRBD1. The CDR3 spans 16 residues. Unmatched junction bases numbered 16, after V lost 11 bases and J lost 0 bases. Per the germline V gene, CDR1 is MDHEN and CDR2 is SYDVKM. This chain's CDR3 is CASIGLGGIASYEQYF. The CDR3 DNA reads TGTGCCTCCATAGGTCTAGGGGGCATTGCCTCCTACGAGCAGTACTTC.

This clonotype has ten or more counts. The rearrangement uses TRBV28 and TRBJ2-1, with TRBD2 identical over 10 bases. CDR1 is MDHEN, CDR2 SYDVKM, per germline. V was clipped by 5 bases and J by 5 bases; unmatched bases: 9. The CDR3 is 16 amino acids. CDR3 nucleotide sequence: TGTGCCAGCAGTGTCCACCCGGGACTAGCGAACAATGAGCAGTTCTTC. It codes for CASSVHPGLANNEQFF. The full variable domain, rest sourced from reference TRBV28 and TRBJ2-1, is DVKVTQSSRYLVKRTGEKVFLECVQDMDHENMFWYRQDPGLGLRLIYFSYDVKMKEKGDIPEGYSVSREKKERFSLILESASTNQTSMYLCASSVHPGLANNEQFFGPGTRLTVL.

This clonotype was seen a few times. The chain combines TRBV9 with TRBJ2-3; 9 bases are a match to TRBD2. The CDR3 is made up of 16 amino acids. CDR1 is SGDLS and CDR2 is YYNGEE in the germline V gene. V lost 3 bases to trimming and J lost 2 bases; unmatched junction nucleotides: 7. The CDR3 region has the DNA TGTGCCAGCAGCGACCTTAGCGGGAGTCCCACAGATACGCAGTATTTT. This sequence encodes CASSDLSGSPTDTQYF.

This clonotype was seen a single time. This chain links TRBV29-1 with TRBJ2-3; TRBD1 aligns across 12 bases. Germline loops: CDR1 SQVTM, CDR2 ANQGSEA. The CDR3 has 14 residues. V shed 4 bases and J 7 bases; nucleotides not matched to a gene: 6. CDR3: CSVVAGQGAYTQYF. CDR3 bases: TGCAGCGTTGTGGCGGGACAGGGGGCGTATACGCAGTATTTT.

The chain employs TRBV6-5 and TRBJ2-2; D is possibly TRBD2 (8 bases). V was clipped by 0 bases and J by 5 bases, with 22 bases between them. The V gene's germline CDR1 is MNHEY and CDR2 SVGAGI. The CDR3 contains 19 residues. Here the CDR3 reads CASSYSKSGRGGRTGELFF. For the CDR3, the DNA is TGTGCCAGCAGTTACTCGAAGAGCGGGAGAGGGGGCAGGACCGGGGAGCTGTTTTTT.

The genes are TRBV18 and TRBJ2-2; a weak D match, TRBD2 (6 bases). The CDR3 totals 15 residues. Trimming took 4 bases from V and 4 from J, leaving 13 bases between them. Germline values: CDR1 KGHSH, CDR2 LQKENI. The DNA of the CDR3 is TGTGCCAGCTCACAAACGGGGGTGAGCACCGGGGAGCTGTTTTTT. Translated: CASSQTGVSTGELFF.

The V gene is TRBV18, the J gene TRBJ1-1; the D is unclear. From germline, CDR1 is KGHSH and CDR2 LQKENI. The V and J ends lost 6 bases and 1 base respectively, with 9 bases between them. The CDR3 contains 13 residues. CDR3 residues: CASSTSANTEAFF. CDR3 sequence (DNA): TGTGCCAGCTCTACCTCCGCGAACACTGAAGCTTTCTTT.

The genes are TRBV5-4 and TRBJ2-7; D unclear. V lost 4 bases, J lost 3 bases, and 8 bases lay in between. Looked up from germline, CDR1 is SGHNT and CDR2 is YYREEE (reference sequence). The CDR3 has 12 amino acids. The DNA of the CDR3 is TGTGCCAGCAGCCCGTGGTGCTACGAGCAGTACTTC. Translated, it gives CASSPWCYEQYF.

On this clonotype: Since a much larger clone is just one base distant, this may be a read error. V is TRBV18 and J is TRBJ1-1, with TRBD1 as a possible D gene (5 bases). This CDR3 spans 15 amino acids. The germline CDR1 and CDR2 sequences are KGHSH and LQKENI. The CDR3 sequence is CAGSLGGLGNTEAFF. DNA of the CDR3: TGTGCCGGCTCACTGGGGGGACTGGGGAACACTGAAGCTTTCTTT.

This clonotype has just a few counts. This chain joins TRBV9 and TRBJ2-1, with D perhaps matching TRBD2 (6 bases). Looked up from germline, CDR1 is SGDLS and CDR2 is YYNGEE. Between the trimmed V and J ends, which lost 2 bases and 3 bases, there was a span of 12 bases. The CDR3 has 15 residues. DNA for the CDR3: TGTGCCAGCAGCGTTGAGGGACTTGTCTACAATGAGCAGTTCTTC. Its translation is CASSVEGLVYNEQFF.

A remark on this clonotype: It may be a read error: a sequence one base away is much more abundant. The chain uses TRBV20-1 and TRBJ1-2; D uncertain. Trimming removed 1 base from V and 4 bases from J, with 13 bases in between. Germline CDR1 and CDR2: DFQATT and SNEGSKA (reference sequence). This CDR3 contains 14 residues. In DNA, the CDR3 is TGCAGTGCTAGAGGTGATGGAGGACCCTATGGCTACACCTTC. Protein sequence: CSARGDGGPYGYTF.

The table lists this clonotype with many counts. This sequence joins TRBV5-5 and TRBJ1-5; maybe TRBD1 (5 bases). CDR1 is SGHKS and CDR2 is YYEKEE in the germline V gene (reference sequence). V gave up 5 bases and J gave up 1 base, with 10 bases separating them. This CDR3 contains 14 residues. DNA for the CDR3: TGTGCCAGCAGTTGGGACCCGAGCAATCAGCCCCAGCATTTT. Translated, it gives CASSWDPSNQPQHF.

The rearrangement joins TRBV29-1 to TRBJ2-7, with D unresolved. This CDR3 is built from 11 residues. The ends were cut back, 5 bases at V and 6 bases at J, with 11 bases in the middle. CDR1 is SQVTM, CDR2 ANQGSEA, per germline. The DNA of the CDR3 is TGCAGCGTTAAATGGGGTGCCGAGCAGTACTTC. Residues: CSVKWGAEQYF.

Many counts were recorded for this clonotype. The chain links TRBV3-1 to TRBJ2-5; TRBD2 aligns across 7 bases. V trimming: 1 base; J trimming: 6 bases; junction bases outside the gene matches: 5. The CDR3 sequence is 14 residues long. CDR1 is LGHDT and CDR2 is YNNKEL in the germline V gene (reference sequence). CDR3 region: CASSQAGGTKTQYF. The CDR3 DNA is TGTGCCAGCAGCCAAGCGGGGGGTACGAAGACCCAGTACTTC.

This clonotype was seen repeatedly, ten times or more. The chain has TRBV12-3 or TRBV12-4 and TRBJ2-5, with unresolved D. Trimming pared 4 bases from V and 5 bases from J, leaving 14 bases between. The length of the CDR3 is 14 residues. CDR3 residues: CASSWSNGAETQYF. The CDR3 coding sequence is TGTGCCAGCAGTTGGTCTAACGGTGCGGAGACCCAGTACTTC.

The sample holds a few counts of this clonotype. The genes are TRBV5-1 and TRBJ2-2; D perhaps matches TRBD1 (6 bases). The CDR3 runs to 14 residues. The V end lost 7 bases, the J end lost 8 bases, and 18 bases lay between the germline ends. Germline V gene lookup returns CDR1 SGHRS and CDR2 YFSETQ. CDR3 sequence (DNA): TGCGCCAGCGCAACCCCCACCGGGACAGGGGAGCTGTTTTTT. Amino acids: CASATPTGTGELFF.

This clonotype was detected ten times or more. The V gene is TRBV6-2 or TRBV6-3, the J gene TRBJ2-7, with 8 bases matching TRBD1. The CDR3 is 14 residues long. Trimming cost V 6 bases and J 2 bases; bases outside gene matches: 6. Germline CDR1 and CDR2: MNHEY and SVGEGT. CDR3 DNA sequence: TGTGCCAGCAGGCACGGACAGGGAGCCTACGAGCAGTACTTC. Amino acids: CASRHGQGAYEQYF.

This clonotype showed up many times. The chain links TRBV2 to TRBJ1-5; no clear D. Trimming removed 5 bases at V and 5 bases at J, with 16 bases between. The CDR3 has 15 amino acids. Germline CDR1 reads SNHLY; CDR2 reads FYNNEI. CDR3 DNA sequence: TGTGCCAGCAGTTTAGGGTACTTGTCGTATCAGCCCCAGCATTTT. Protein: CASSLGYLSYQPQHF.

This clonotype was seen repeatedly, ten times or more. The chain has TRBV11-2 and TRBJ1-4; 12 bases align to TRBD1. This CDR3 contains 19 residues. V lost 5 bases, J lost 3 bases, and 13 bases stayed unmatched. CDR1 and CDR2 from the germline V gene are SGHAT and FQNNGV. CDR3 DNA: TGTGCCAGCAGCAACCCCCGGGACAGGGGGCTATGGTCTAATGAAAAACTGTTTTTT. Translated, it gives CASSNPRDRGLWSNEKLFF.

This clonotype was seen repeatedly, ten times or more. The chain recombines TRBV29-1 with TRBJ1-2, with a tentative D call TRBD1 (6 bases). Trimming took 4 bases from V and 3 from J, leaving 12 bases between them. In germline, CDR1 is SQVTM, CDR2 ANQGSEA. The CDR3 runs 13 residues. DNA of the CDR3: TGCAGCGTTGGAACAGGGAGTGACTATGGCTACACCTTC. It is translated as CSVGTGSDYGYTF.

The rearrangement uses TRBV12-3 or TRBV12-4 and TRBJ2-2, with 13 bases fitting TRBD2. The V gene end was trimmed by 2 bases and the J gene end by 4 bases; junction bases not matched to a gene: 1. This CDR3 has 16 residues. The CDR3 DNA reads TGTGCCAGCAGTTTAACTAGCGGGAGGGCCACCGGGGAGCTGTTTTTT. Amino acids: CASSLTSGRATGELFF.

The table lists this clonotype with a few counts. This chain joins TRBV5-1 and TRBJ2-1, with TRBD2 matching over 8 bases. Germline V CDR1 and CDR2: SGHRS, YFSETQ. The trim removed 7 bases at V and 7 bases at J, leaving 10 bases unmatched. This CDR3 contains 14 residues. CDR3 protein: CASQLRGLDNEQFF. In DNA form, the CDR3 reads TGCGCCAGCCAACTCAGGGGACTAGATAATGAGCAGTTCTTC.